This TCR beta chain was obtained from a study of cytomegalovirus exposure and HLA in healthy donors. Study-level results: Earlier analysis found most TCR beta V segments productive about 90% or about 30% of the time. In a later analysis, HLA-C alleles had the fewest associated TCRs, DRB1 alleles the most. As immune exposure information, only CMV serostatus was available.

The PCR employed 60 Vbeta primers together with 13 Jbeta primers. Data came from immunoSEQ multiplex PCR; TCRdb stores just in-frame clones and leaves some out. The sample yields under 200,000 clones, approximately 84% seen once. Germline loops: CDR1 SGHDN, CDR2 FVKESK. V lost 3 bases and J 4 bases, leaving 18 bases between the germline ends. There are 17 residues in the CDR3. This clone was observed a single time. The target antigen is unknown. The clonotype was recovered from a man aged 50 to 59 in good health and CMV-seronegative. V gene TRBV14 combines with J gene TRBJ2-2; D remains ambiguous. Sequencing used PBMCs. CDR3 coding DNA: TGTGCCAGCAGCCACCCTCTCCGGCAGGATACCACCGGGGAGCTGTTTTTT. As protein: CASSHPLRQDTTGELFF.